The text below deals with one TCR beta chain. What this receptor recognizes is not known. A junction end diverges from the germline sequence, so it may reflect a read error. The CDR3 contains 14 residues, cysteine and phenylalanine counted. The CDR3 DNA has 42 bases and is translated from base 1. Taken from the germline V gene, the CDR1 and CDR2 loops are SGDLS and YYNGEE. The data belong to a study of blood T cells in healthy people across ages (dated by TCRdb to 2013 to 2016). Some background on the complete study: Template switching captured roughly one uniquely barcoded TCR beta cDNA molecule per two T cells in model experiments. The study analyzed two additional independent replicas of 1 million unique cDNA reads from the same blood draw for two donors, one aged 18 to 30 and one aged 80 or older. The donors were divided into four age groups: young (average around 17 years), middle-aged (roughly 42), aged (approximately 64) and long-lived (around 80). To avoid experimental bias, donors of different ages were randomly spread across the sequencing lanes. Age-related changes in TCR beta repertoire diversity were measured in the study by deep sequencing normalized with unique cDNA molecular identifiers. The study at large found these results: As age increased, observed TCR beta diversity per million T cells dropped in a roughly linear way, and a significant reduction was already evident by age about 40. Estimates of total diversity from one million sequenced T cells were regarded as lower bounds and underestimates. A strong correlation was found between observed TCR beta diversity and the percentage of naive T cells measured by flow cytometry. Donor CMV infection status was unknown, potentially confounding age-related changes in expanded clonotypes. The long-lived group showed more naive CD4+ T cells, fewer expanded clones and increased TCR diversity than the aged group, suggesting age selection. Conclusive comparison of naive and antigen-experienced compartments was prevented by the profiling of bulk unsorted PBMCs.

The library was built by means of 5' RACE. Sequenced on an Illumina HiSeq 2500. A second PCR of roughly 6 to 12 cycles was run with a J-beta primer mix and a sample-barcoded 5' primer. A unique molecular identifier was introduced onto each TCR beta cDNA molecule by a template-switch 5' adaptor carrying 12 random nucleotides. Each sample yielded at least 2.5 million CDR3-containing paired-end reads. The Mint cDNA synthesis kit, primed by a TRBC-specific oligonucleotide, was used to synthesize first-strand cDNA from all RNA. Following uracil-DNA glycosylase treatment, a first 18-cycle PCR with universal primers M1SS and BC2_uni_R was performed on all cDNA. As for how the authors treated the data: For normalization, 1 million high-quality reads, each with a distinct molecular identifier, were randomly selected from each sample. Instead of being binned into consensus sequences, reads with shared molecular identifiers were discarded. MiTCR, with a Q25 quality threshold and the strictest error-elimination algorithm, was used for CDR3 identification, clonotype clustering and error correction. A nonparametric unseen species model using Euler transformation provided a lower-bound estimate of total TCR beta diversity. TCRdb trimmed the raw reads at Q25, called clones with MiXCR and kept productive beta chains. Every entry covers one CDR3 protein and lists the most common genes and DNA from its rows. The V and J calls and clone size come from TCRdb's table, not from the authors' own analysis. The sample profile shows roughly 1,500,000 distinct CDR3 sequences; about 32% of them were found once. The ten largest clones represent around 11% of the sample.

The approximately 41 donors, aged roughly 6 to 95 years, were systemically healthy Caucasian individuals from Russia. Around 10 milliliters of peripheral blood were drawn from each donor into EDTA-treated Vacutainer tubes. PBMCs were isolated by Ficoll-Paque density-gradient centrifugation, with at least 6.5 million obtained per sample. Trizol reagent was used to extract total RNA from the PBMCs, yielding at least 6 micrograms per sample. The percentages of naive CD45RAhigh/CD27high T cells were determined by flow cytometry on a PBMC aliquot from every donor. Sample: blood. Recombination connected TRBV9 to TRBJ2-1, with the D segment identity uncertain. The sequence came from a woman in her 30s in good health. The encoded CDR3 is CVSSVDSLYNEQFF. The nucleotides read TGTGTCAGCAGCGTAGACTCGCTCTACAATGAGCAGTTCTTC.